Following are 24 T cell receptor beta chains from one sample sequenced in a study of cytomegalovirus exposure and HLA in healthy donors. Primers: 60 Vbeta forward and 13 Jbeta reverse. Data came from immunoSEQ multiplex PCR; TCRdb stores just in-frame clones and leaves some out. The table includes about 130,000 clones, roughly 75% detected once. Sequenced material: PBMCs. All receptors derive from a female donor in good health and CMV-seronegative.

The genes are TRBV10-3 and TRBJ2-5, with 9 positions matching TRBD1. This CDR3 has 13 residues. Germline lookup yields CDR1 ENHRY and CDR2 SYGVKD. The V and J ends lost 4 bases and 3 bases, in that order; junction bases with no gene match: 0. The CDR3 spells CAISGDREETQYF. In DNA, the CDR3 is TGTGCCATCAGTGGGGACAGGGAAGAGACCCAGTACTTC.

The chain has TRBV11-1 and TRBJ2-7; TRBD1 matches 8 bases. Trimming cost V 6 bases and J 3 bases; bases outside gene matches: 10. The CDR3 covers 15 residues. Looked up from germline, CDR1 is SGHAT and CDR2 is FQDESV (reference sequence). This chain's CDR3 is CASRLGTTGVYEQYF. Here the CDR3 DNA reads TGTGCCAGCAGGTTGGGGACGACAGGGGTCTACGAGCAGTACTTC.

The chain links TRBV19 to TRBJ1-2; 8 nucleotides match TRBD1. CDR3 length: 16 amino acids. Losses at the gene ends were 5 bases for V and 8 bases for J; bases not matched to a gene: 16. Germline-derived CDR1 and CDR2 are LNHDA and SQIVND (reference sequence). The CDR3 protein is CASSPGGPTRGHGYTF. For the CDR3, the DNA is TGTGCCAGTAGTCCCGGTGGGCCCACCAGGGGGCACGGCTACACCTTC.

A word on this clone: This CDR3 fails to terminate in the conserved phenylalanine or tryptophan, so it likely reflects a read error. This CDR3 is CASTKGQLYYGYTL. For the CDR3, the DNA is TGTGCCAGCACTAAGGGACAGCTGTACTATGGCTACACCCTC. The V and J genes are TRBV6-1 and TRBJ1-2; 7 nucleotides align to TRBD1. The CDR3 has 14 amino acids. Trimming cost V 7 bases and J 3 bases; bases outside gene matches: 8. Germline V gene lookup returns CDR1 MNHNS and CDR2 SASEGT.

This chain links TRBV5-1 with TRBJ1-3; 8 nucleotides align to TRBD1. CDR1 and CDR2 (germline): SGHRS, YFSETQ. V trimming: 3 bases; J trimming: 0 bases; junction bases outside the gene matches: 8. The CDR3 extends over 17 amino acids. The CDR3 here is CASSYLQGVGSGNTIYF. DNA of the CDR3: TGCGCCAGCAGCTACCTACAGGGGGTCGGCTCTGGAAACACCATATATTTT.

V gene TRBV6-5 combines with J gene TRBJ2-2; 8 nucleotides line up with TRBD1. The CDR3 runs to 15 residues. Trimming removed 4 bases from V and 5 bases from J; junction bases left unmatched: 6. Germline loops: CDR1 MNHEY, CDR2 SVGAGI. CDR3 amino acids: CASSLFRGRTGELFF. CDR3 sequence (DNA): TGTGCCAGCAGTTTGTTCAGGGGGCGGACCGGGGAGCTGTTTTTT.

This clone was seen only once. The chain couples TRBV4-1 to TRBJ2-3; TRBD2 matches at 13 bases. Trimming at V came to 4 bases and at J to 5 bases, leaving 9 bases not matched to a gene. Looked up from germline, CDR1 is MGHRA and CDR2 is YSYEKL. This CDR3 region has 17 residues. The CDR3 loop is CASSRQLAGGPLDTQYF. CDR3 nucleotide sequence: TGCGCCAGCAGCCGCCAACTAGCGGGGGGGCCCTTAGATACGCAGTATTTT.

This clone came up a few times. This chain uses TRBV2 with TRBJ1-2; D perhaps matches TRBD1 (5 bases). Germline V gene data show CDR1 as SNHLY and CDR2 as FYNNEI. V shed 5 bases and J shed 4 bases, with 17 bases lying between them. The CDR3 consists of 15 residues. The CDR3 sequence is CASSPDRTMGYGYTF. The CDR3 DNA reads as TGTGCCAGCAGTCCCGACAGAACCATGGGCTATGGCTACACCTTC. Complete variable domain (other parts from reference TRBV2 and TRBJ1-2): EPEVTQTPSHQVTQMGQEVILRCVPISNHLYFYWYRQILGQKVEFLVSFYNNEISEKSEIFDDQFSVERPDGSNFTLKIRSTKLEDSAMYFCASSPDRTMGYGYTFGSGTRLTVV.

The chain couples TRBV6-1 to TRBJ1-4, with a tentative D call TRBD1 (6 bases). CDR3 length equals 16 residues. The germline V and J ends were trimmed by 4 bases and 2 bases, with 14 bases remaining between them. Germline V CDR1 and CDR2: MNHNS, SASEGT. This chain's CDR3 is CASSGWGRPTNEKLFF. DNA for the CDR3: TGTGCCAGCAGTGGGTGGGGGCGACCCACTAATGAAAAACTGTTTTTT.

In this sample, this clone turned up a few times. The chain combines TRBV2 with TRBJ1-1; D remains unclear. CDR3 length: 15 amino acids. Trimming cost V 3 bases and J 3 bases, with 14 bases left between them. CDR1 is SNHLY and CDR2 is FYNNEI in the germline V gene. CDR3 nucleotides: TGTGCCAGCAGTGAGTCAGCGGAGTTCGACACTGAAGCTTTCTTT. The encoded protein is CASSESAEFDTEAFF.

This chain uses TRBV5-1 with TRBJ2-1; tentative D call: TRBD1 (6 bases). Germline loops: CDR1 SGHRS, CDR2 YFSETQ. The CDR3 has 14 amino acids. V was shortened by 0 bases and J by 8 bases, with 12 bases between the two germline ends. The CDR3 DNA reads TGCGCCAGCAGCTTGGGGGGAGAGGGGGATGAGCAGTTCTTC. Amino acid sequence: CASSLGGEGDEQFF.

V and J are TRBV28 and TRBJ1-1; tentatively, D is TRBD1 (5 bases). The V gene lost 8 bases and the J gene lost 10 bases, with 17 bases spanning the gap. This CDR3 is built from 12 residues. Germline V gene data show CDR1 as MDHEN and CDR2 as SYDVKM. CDR3 sequence reads: CASWRRDGRAFF. In DNA form, the CDR3 reads TGTGCCAGCTGGAGGAGGGACGGTAGAGCTTTCTTT. Complete variable domain (other parts from reference TRBV28 and TRBJ1-1): DVKVTQSSRYLVKRTGEKVFLECVQDMDHENMFWYRQDPGLGLRLIYFSYDVKMKEKGDIPEGYSVSREKKERFSLILESASTNQTSMYLCASWRRDGRAFFGQGTRLTVV.

J is TRBJ1-1 and V is TRBV6-5, with TRBD1 identical over 9 bases. The CDR3 is 13 amino acids. Germline values: CDR1 MNHEY, CDR2 SVGAGI. V lost 7 bases, J lost 4 bases, and 4 bases stayed unmatched. In nucleotides, the CDR3 is TGTGCCAGCATGAAGGACAGGGGCACTGAAGCTTTCTTT. Translated, it gives CASMKDRGTEAFF.

V is TRBV28 and J is TRBJ2-2; 7 bases line up with TRBD2. V shed 3 bases and J 1 base; nucleotides not matched to a gene: 2. Germline lookup yields CDR1 MDHEN and CDR2 SYDVKM. The CDR3 is made up of 15 amino acids. Here the CDR3 reads CASSLGGENTGELFF. Here the CDR3 DNA reads TGTGCCAGCAGTTTGGGGGGGGAGAACACCGGGGAGCTGTTTTTT.

This clone was found a few times. The chain has TRBV5-4 and TRBJ1-2, with 12 bases aligning to TRBD1. V lost 3 bases to trimming and J lost 4 bases; unmatched junction nucleotides: 7. The CDR3 runs 16 residues. From germline, CDR1 is SGHNT and CDR2 YYREEE (reference sequence). The CDR3 DNA is TGTGCCAGCAGCTCCGGGACAGGGGGCGCGGGCTATGGCTACACCTTC. Protein product: CASSSGTGGAGYGYTF. Looking up the rest from reference TRBV5-4 and TRBJ1-2 gives the full variable domain: ETGVTQSPTHLIKTRGQQVTLRCSSQSGHNTVSWYQQALGQGPQFIFQYYREEENGRGNFPPRFSGLQFPNYSSELNVNALELDDSALYLCASSSGTGGAGYGYTFGSGTRLTVV.

This sequence joins TRBV29-1 and TRBJ2-3, with 8 positions matching TRBD1. This CDR3 is built from 12 residues. V gave up 7 bases and J gave up 9 bases; unmatched junction bases: 9. From germline, CDR1 is SQVTM and CDR2 ANQGSEA. This CDR3 reads CSARWTGQTQYF. The DNA of the CDR3 is TGCAGCGCCCGATGGACAGGGCAAACGCAGTATTTT.

The V call is TRBV11-1, the J call TRBJ2-1, with TRBD2 identical over 12 bases. Unmatched junction bases numbered 2, after V lost 4 bases and J lost 4 bases. Germline V gives CDR1 SGHAT, CDR2 FQDESV (reference sequence). The CDR3 spans 15 residues. CDR3 nucleotide sequence: TGTGCCAGCAGCTGGGGACTAGCGGGTTACAATGAGCAGTTCTTC. Its protein is CASSWGLAGYNEQFF. Complete variable domain (other parts from reference TRBV11-1 and TRBJ2-1): EAEVAQSPRYKITEKSQAVAFWCDPISGHATLYWYRQILGQGPELLVQFQDESVVDDSQLPKDRFSAERLKGVDSTLKIQPAELGDSAMYLCASSWGLAGYNEQFFGPGTRLTVL.

Comment on this clone: The CDR3 carries no conserved terminal phenylalanine or tryptophan, so it likely arises from a read error. This chain joins TRBV11-3 and TRBJ2-7; 11 bases are shared with TRBD2. CDR3 length equals 15 residues. The ends lost 1 base at V and 7 bases at J; junction bases unmatched: 6. Looked up from germline, CDR1 is SGHNT and CDR2 is YENEEA. CDR3 bases: TGTGCCAGCAGCTTAGTTACTAGCGGGAGCTCAGAGCAGTACTCC. Translating gives CASSLVTSGSSEQYS.

This chain joins TRBV19 and TRBJ2-7; 10 bases are shared with TRBD2. CDR1 and CDR2 from the germline V gene are LNHDA and SQIVND (reference sequence). The CDR3 has 15 residues. The junction had 9 bases not matched to a gene; V was cut back by 7 bases and J by 3 bases. The CDR3 reads CASMGAGGPGYEQYF. The CDR3 DNA reads as TGTGCCAGTATGGGAGCGGGAGGGCCGGGCTACGAGCAGTACTTC.

This chain links TRBV28 with TRBJ2-7; 9 nucleotides line up with TRBD1. Germline trimming cut 5 bases from V and 5 bases from J; bases unmatched to any gene: 13. The CDR3 contains 16 residues. In germline, CDR1 is MDHEN, CDR2 SYDVKM. CDR3 coding DNA: TGTGCCAGCAGTAGAACCGGGACAGGGAGTTTCGACGAGCAGTACTTC. Its translation: CASSRTGTGSFDEQYF.

The genes are TRBV9 and TRBJ2-1; perhaps TRBD2 as D (7 bases). V lost 4 bases to trimming and J lost 7 bases, with 18 bases between them. CDR3 size: 15 residues. Germline V gene lookup returns CDR1 SGDLS and CDR2 YYNGEE. In nucleotides, the CDR3 is TGTGCCAGCAGCTATATGGCTAGCGGACAGAATGAGCAGTTCTTC. This translates into CASSYMASGQNEQFF.

A word on this clone: Relative to the germline gene, one junction end is altered; a read error may explain this. The chain couples TRBV7-9 to TRBJ2-5; the D gene is possibly TRBD2 (6 bases). Germline V gene sequence: CDR1 SEHNR, CDR2 FQNEAQ (reference sequence). The length of the CDR3 is 15 residues. For the CDR3, the DNA is TGTTCCAGCAGCCAGGGCGGGGCTCTCAGAGAGACCCAGTACTTC. It specifies CSSSQGGALRETQYF.

This sequence joins TRBV1 and TRBJ2-3; TRBD2, the D gene given by the table, was not confirmed from the DNA. TRBV1 is reported as a pseudogene. The CDR3 covers 19 residues. CDR3 nucleotides: TGCACCAGCAGCCAACCGGGGCTAACGAGCGGGGGGAACACAGATACGCAGTATTTT. Protein product: CTSSQPGLTSGGNTDTQYF.

The rearrangement links TRBV27 to TRBJ1-1, with D possibly being TRBD1 (5 bases). The CDR3 has 16 amino acids. Germline V lookup: CDR1 MNHEY, CDR2 SMNVEV (reference sequence). V was cut by 2 bases and J by 8 bases, with 21 bases left in between. The CDR3 bases are TGTGCCAGCAGTTTACGCCAAAGGGGTGCTTCTTCGGAAGCTTTCTTT. Translating it yields CASSLRQRGASSEAFF.